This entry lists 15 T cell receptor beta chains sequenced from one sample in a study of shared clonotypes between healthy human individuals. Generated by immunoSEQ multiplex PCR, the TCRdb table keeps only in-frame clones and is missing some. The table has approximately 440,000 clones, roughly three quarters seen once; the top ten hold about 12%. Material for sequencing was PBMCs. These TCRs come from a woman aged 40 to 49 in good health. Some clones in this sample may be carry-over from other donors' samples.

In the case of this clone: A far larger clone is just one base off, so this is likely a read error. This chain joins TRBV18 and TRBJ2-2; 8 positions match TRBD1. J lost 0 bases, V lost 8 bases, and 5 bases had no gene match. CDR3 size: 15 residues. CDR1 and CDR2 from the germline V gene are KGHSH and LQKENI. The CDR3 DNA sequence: TGTGCCAGCCCACAGACAGGGGCGAACACCGGGGAGCTGTTTTTT. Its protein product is CASPQTGANTGELFF.

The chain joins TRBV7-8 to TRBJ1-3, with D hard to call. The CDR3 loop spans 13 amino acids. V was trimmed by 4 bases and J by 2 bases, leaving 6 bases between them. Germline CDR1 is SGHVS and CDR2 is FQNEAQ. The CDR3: CASSYRAGNTIYF. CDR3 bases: TGTGCCAGCAGCTACCGGGCTGGAAACACCATATATTTT.

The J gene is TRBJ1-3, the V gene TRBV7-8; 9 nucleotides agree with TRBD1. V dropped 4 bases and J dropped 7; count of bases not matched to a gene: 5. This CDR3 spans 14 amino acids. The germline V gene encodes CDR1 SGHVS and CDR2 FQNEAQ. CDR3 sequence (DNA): TGTGCCAGCAGCTCAACAGGGGGCTTTAACACCATATATTTT. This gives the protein CASSSTGGFNTIYF. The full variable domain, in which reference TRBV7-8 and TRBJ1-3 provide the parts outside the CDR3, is GAGVSQSPRYKVAKRGQDVALRCDPISGHVSLFWYQQALGQGPEFLTYFQNEAQLDKSGLPSDRFFAERPEGSVSTLKIQRTQQEDSAVYLCASSSTGGFNTIYFGEGSWLTVV.

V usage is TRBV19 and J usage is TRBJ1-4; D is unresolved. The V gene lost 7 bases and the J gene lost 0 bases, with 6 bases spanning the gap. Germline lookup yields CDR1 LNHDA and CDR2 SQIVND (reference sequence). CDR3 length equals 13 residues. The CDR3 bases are TGTGCCAGTACCTTTGCAACTAATGAAAAACTGTTTTTT. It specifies CASTFATNEKLFF.

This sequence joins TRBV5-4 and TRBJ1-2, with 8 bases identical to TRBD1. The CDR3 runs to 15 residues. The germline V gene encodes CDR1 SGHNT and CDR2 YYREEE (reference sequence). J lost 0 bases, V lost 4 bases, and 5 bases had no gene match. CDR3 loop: CASSIGQGTNYGYTF. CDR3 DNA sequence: TGTGCCAGCAGCATCGGACAGGGCACTAACTATGGCTACACCTTC.

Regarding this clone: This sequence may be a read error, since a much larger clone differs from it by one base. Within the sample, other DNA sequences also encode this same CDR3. The CDR3 bases are TGTGCCACCAGCGAGGACAGGGGGCTTGGTGAGCAATTCTTC. It encodes CATSEDRGLGEQFF. This chain connects TRBV15 to TRBJ2-1, with 11 positions matching TRBD1. The CDR3 is 14 residues long. The V gene's germline CDR1 is LNHNV and CDR2 YYDKDF (reference sequence). Full variable domain (remainder filled in from reference TRBV15 and TRBJ2-1): DAMVIQNPRYQVTQFGKPVTLSCSQTLNHNVMYWYQQKSSQAPKLLFHYYDKDFNNEADTPDNFQSRRPNTSFCFLDIRSPGLGDTAMYLCATSEDRGLGEQFFGPGTRLTVL.

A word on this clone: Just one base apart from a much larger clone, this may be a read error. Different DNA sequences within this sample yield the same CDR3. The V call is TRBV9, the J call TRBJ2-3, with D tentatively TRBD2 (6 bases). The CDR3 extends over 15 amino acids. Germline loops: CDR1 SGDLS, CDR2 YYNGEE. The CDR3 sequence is CASSRDWISTDTQYF. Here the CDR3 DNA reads TGTGCCAGCAGCCGGGACTGGATTAGCACAGATACGCAATATTTT.

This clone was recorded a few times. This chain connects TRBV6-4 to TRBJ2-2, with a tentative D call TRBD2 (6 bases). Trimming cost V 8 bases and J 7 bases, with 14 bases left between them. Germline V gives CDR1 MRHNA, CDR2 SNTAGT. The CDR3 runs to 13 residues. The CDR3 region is CASAASDNGELFF. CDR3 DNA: TGTGCCAGCGCGGCTAGCGATAACGGGGAGCTGTTTTTT.

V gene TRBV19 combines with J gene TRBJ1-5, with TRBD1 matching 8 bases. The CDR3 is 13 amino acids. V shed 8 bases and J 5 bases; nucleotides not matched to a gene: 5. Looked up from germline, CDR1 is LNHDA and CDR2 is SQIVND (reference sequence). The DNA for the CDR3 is TGTGCCAGTTCGGGACAGGCGGATCAGCCCCAGCATTTT. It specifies CASSGQADQPQHF.

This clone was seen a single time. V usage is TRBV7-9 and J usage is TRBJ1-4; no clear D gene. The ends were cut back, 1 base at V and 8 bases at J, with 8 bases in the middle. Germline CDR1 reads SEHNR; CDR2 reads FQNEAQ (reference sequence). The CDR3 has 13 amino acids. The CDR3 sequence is CASSLEIREKLFF. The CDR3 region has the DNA TGTGCCAGCAGCTTAGAGATCCGGGAAAAACTGTTTTTT.

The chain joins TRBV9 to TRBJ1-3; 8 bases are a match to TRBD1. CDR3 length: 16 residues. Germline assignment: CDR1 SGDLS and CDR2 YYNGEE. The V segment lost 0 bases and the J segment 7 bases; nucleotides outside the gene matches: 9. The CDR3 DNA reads TGTGCCAGCAGCGTAGCTCTCTCAGGGGGCTTCAACACCATATATTTT. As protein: CASSVALSGGFNTIYF.

The CDR3 region is CASSFFSGRIAGELFF. CDR3 coding DNA: TGTGCCAGCAGCTTTTTTAGCGGGAGGATCGCCGGGGAGCTGTTTTTT. The J gene is TRBJ2-2, the V gene TRBV5-5; 10 bases map to TRBD2. There are 16 residues in the CDR3. Germline CDR1 SGHKS, CDR2 YYEKEE (reference sequence). V trimming: 2 bases; J trimming: 6 bases; junction bases outside the gene matches: 7.

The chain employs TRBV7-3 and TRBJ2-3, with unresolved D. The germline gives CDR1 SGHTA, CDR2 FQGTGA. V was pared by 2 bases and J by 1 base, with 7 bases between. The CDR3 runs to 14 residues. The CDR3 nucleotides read TGTGCCAGCAGCTTATCCTCGGGCACAGATACGCAGTATTTT. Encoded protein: CASSLSSGTDTQYF.

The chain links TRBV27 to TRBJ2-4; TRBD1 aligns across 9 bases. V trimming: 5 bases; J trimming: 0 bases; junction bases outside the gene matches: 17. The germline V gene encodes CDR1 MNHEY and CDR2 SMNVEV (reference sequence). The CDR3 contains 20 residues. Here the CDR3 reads CASSLPFGTGRVRAKNIQYF. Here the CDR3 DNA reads TGTGCCAGCAGTCTACCCTTCGGGACAGGGAGAGTAAGAGCCAAAAACATTCAGTACTTC.

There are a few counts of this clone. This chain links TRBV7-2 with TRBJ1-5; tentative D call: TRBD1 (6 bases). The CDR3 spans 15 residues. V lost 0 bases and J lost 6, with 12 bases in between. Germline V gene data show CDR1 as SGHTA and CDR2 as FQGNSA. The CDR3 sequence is CASSLAGGQGQPQHF. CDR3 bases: TGTGCCAGCAGCTTAGCTGGGGGGCAGGGTCAGCCCCAGCATTTT.